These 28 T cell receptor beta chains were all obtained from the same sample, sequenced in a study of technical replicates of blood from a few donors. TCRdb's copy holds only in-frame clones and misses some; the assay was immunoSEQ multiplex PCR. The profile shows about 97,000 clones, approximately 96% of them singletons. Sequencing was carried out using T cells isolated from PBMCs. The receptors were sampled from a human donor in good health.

DNA for the CDR3: TGCGCCAGCAGCCCACCACTAGCGGGAGGGCCGTACGAGCAGTACTTC. Its protein is CASSPPLAGGPYEQYF. The chain combines TRBV4-1 with TRBJ2-7; TRBD2 matches 13 bases. The CDR3 contains 16 residues. Germline loops: CDR1 MGHRA, CDR2 YSYEKL. V lost 4 bases, J lost 4 bases, and 7 bases stayed unmatched.

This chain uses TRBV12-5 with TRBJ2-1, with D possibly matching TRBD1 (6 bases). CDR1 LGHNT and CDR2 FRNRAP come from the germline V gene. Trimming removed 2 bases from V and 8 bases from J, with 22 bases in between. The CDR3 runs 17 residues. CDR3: CASGLPLYRASIDEQFF. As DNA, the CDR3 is TGTGCTAGTGGTTTGCCGCTATACAGGGCCTCGATCGATGAGCAGTTCTTC.

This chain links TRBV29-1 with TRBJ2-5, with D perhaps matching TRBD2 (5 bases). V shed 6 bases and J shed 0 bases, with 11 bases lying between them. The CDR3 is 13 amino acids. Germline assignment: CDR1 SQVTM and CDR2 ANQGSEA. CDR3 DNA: TGCAGCGTCGAGCCCGGGAACCAAGAGACCCAGTACTTC. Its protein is CSVEPGNQETQYF.

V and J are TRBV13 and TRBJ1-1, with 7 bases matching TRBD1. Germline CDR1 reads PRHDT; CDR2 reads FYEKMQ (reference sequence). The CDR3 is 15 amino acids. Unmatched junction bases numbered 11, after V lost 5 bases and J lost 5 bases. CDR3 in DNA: TGTGCCAGCAGCCTCTTTGACAGGGTATATACTGAAGCTTTCTTT. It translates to CASSLFDRVYTEAFF.

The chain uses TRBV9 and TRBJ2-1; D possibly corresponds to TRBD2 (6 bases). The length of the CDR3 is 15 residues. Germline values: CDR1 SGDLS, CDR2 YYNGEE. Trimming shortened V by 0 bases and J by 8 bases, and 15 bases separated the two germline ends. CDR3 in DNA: TGTGCCAGCAGCGTAGATACTAGCAGTTTAGATGAGCAGTTCTTC. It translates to CASSVDTSSLDEQFF.

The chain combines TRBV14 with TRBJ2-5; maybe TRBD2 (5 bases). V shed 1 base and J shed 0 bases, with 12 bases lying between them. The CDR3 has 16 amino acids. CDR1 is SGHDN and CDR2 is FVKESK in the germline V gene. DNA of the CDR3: TGTGCCAGCAGCCAAGTAATAGCGCGGTACCAAGAGACCCAGTACTTC. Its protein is CASSQVIARYQETQYF.

This CDR3 is CASGLTGGIYEQYF. CDR3 nucleotides: TGTGCCAGCGGACTAACAGGGGGTATCTACGAGCAGTACTTC. This sequence joins TRBV27 and TRBJ2-7; 8 nucleotides match TRBD1. The ends lost 8 bases at V and 3 bases at J; junction bases unmatched: 9. This CDR3 has 14 residues. Germline V gives CDR1 MNHEY, CDR2 SMNVEV (reference sequence).

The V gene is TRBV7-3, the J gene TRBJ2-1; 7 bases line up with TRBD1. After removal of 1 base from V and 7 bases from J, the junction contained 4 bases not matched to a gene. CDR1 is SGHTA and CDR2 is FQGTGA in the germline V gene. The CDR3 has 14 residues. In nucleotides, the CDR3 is TGTGCCAGCAGCTTAAACAGGGGCGTGAATGAGCAGTTCTTC. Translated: CASSLNRGVNEQFF.

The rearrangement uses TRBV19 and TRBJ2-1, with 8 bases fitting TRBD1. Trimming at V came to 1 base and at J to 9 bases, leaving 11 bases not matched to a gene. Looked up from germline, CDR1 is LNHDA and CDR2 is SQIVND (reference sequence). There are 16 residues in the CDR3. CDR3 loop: CASSIGSSDRAIEQFF. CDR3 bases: TGTGCCAGTAGTATAGGGTCCTCGGACAGGGCTATTGAGCAGTTCTTC.

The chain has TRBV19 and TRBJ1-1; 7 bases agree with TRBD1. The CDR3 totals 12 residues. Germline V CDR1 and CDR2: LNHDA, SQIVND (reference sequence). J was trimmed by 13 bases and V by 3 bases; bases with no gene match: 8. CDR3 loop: CASSIDREFGFF. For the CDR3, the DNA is TGTGCCAGTAGTATCGACAGGGAATTCGGTTTCTTT.

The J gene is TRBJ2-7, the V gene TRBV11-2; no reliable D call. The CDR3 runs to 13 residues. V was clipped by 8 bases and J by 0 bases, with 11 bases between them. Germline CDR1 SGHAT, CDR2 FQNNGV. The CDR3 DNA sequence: TGTGCCAGCTCTCTTTCTAGCTCCTACGAGCAGTACTTC. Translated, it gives CASSLSSSYEQYF.

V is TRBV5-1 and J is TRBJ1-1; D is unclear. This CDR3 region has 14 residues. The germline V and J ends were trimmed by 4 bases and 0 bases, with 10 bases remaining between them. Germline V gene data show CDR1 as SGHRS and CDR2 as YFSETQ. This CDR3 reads CASSLSMLNTEAFF. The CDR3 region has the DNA TGCGCCAGCAGCCTAAGTATGTTGAACACTGAAGCTTTCTTT.

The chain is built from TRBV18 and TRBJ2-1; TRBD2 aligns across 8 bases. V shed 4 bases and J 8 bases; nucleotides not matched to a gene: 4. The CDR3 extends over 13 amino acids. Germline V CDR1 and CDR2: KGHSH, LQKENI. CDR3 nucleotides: TGTGCCAGCTCACGGACTAGCATGGATGAGCAGTTCTTC. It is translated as CASSRTSMDEQFF.

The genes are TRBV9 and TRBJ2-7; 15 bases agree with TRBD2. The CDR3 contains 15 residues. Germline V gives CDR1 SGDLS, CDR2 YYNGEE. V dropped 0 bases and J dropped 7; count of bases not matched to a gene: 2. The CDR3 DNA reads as TGTGCCAGCAGCGTAGGGGGACTAGCGGGAGGTGAGCAGTACTTC. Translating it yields CASSVGGLAGGEQYF.

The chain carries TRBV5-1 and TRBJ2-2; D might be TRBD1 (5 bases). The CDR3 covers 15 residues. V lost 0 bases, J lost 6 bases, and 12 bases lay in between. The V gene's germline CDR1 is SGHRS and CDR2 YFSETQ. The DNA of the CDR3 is TGCGCCAGCAGCTTGGAAGGGGTGAGAGCCGGGGAGCTGTTTTTT. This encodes CASSLEGVRAGELFF.

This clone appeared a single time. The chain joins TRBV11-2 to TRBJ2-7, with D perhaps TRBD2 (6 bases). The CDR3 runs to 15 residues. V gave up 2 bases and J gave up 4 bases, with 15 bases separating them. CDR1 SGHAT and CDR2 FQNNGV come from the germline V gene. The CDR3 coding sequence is TGTGCCAGCAGCTTACCTTTGGGGGGTTATTACGAGCAGTACTTC. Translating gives CASSLPLGGYYEQYF.

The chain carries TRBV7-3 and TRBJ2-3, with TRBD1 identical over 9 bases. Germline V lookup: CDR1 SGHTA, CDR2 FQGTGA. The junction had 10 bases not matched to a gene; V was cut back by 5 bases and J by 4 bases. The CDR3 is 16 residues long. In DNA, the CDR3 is TGTGCCAGCAGCAAAACTGACAGGGGGTCAGCAGATACGCAGTATTTT. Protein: CASSKTDRGSADTQYF. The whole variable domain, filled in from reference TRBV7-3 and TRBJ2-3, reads GAGVSQTPSNKVTEKGKYVELRCDPISGHTALYWYRQSLGQGPEFLIYFQGTGAADDSGLPNDRFFAVRPEGSVSTLKIQRTERGDSAVYLCASSKTDRGSADTQYFGPGTRLTVL.

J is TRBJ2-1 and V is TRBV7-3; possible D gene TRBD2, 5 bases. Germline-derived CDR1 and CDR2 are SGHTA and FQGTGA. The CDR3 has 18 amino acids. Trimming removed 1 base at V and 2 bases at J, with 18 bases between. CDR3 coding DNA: TGTGCCAGCAGCTTAAGGGGTTTGGTCGGGATCCCCTACAATGAGCAGTTCTTC. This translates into CASSLRGLVGIPYNEQFF.

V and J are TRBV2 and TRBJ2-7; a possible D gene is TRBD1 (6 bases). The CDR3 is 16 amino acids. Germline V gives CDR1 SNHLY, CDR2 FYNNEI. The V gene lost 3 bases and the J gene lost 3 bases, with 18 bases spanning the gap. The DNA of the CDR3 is TGTGCCAGCAGTGACCAGGGGAGAGTTAGGGACTACGAGCAGTACTTC. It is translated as CASSDQGRVRDYEQYF. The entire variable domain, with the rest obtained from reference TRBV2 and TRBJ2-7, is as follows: EPEVTQTPSHQVTQMGQEVILRCVPISNHLYFYWYRQILGQKVEFLVSFYNNEISEKSEIFDDQFSVERPDGSNFTLKIRSTKLEDSAMYFCASSDQGRVRDYEQYFGPGTRLTVT.

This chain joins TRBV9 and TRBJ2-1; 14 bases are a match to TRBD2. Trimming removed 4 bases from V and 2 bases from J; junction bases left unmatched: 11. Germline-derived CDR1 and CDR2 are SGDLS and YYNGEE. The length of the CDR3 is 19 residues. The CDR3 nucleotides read TGTGCCAGCAGCTTTGCTGGTGGACTAGCGGGAGGCGCCTACAATGAGCAGTTCTTC. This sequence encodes CASSFAGGLAGGAYNEQFF.

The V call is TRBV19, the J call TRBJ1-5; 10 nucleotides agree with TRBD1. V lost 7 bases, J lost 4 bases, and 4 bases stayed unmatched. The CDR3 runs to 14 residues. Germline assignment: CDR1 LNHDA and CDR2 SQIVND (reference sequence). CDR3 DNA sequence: TGTGCCAGTAATCCGGGACAGGGGAATCAGCCCCAGCATTTT. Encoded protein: CASNPGQGNQPQHF.

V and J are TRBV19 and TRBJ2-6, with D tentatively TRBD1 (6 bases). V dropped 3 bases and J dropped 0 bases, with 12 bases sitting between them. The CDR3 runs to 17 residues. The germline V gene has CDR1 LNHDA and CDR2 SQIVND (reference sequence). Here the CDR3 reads CASSINRELSGANVLTF. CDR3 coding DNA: TGTGCCAGTAGTATCAACAGGGAGCTCTCTGGGGCCAACGTCCTGACTTTC.

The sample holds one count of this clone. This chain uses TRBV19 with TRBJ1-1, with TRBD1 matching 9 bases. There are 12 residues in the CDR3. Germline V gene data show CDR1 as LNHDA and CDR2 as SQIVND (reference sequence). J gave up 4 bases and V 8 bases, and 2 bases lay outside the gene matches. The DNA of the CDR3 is TGTGCCAGTCAGACAGGGGGCACTGAAGCTTTCTTT. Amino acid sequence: CASQTGGTEAFF.

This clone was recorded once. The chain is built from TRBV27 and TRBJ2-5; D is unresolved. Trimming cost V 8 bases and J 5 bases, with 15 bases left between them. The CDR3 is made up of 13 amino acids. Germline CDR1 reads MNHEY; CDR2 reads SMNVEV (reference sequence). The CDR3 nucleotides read TGTGCCAGCTCATGGTTTCTCGGGGAGACCCAGTACTTC. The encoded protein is CASSWFLGETQYF.

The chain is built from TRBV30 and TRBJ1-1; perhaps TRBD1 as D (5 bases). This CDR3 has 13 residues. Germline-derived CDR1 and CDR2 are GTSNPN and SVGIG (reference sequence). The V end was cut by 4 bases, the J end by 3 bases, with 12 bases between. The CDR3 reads CAWNPGRDTEAFF. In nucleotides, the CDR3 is TGTGCCTGGAATCCAGGCAGGGACACTGAAGCTTTCTTT.

CDR3 sequence: CASSLGSGVYNTQYF. In nucleotides, the CDR3 is TGTGCCAGCAGCTTAGGGAGCGGGGTCTATAATACGCAGTATTTT. The chain recombines TRBV7-8 with TRBJ2-3; 7 bases are a match to TRBD2. V lost 1 base to trimming and J lost 7 bases; unmatched junction nucleotides: 8. Germline CDR1 is SGHVS and CDR2 is FQNEAQ. The CDR3 is 15 amino acids.

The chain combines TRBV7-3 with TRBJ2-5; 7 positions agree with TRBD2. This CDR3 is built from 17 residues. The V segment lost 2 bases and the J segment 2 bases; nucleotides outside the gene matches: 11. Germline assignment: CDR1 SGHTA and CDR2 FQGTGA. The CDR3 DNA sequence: TGTGCCAGCAGCTTAGGGCGTAATAGCGGGTATCAAGAGACCCAGTACTTC. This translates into CASSLGRNSGYQETQYF.

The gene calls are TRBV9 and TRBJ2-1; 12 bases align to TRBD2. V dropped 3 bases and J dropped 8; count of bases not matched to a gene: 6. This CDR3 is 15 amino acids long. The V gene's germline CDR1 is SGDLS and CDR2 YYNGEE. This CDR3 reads CASSASGRAKDEQFF. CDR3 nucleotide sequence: TGTGCCAGCAGCGCTAGCGGGAGGGCGAAGGATGAGCAGTTCTTC.